The clone carrying this TCR beta chain has at least ten counts. Samples came from axillary lymph nodes draining the breast cancer. The record originates from a study of breast tumors, draining lymph nodes, adjacent tissues. TCRdb reanalysed the multiplex PCR reads using MiXCR and keeps one entry per CDR3 protein. The sample has 290,000 or so distinct CDR3 sequences; 30% are singletons. V lost 4 bases to trimming and J lost 7 bases, with 10 bases between them. The CDR3 is 12 residues long. Germline V lookup: CDR1 KGHDR, CDR2 SFDVKD. The sequenced sample was axillary lymph node tissue. The genes are TRBV24-1 and TRBJ2-7, with a weak D call TRBD2 (5 bases). The sequence came from a female donor with breast cancer. Some clones in this sample may be carry-over from other donors' samples. Here the CDR3 DNA reads TGTGCCACCAGTGAAGGACTGGCGGAGCAGTACTTC. Translation gives CATSEGLAEQYF.